One sample yielded the 27 T cell receptor beta chains listed below, sequenced in a study of control samples from healthy donors and cancer patients. Repertoires were generated with immunoSEQ multiplex PCR, while TCRdb's copy carries only in-frame clones and drops some. The sample includes approximately 59,000 clones, more than 75% of them seen just once. The source material was PBMCs. These receptors all stem from a woman aged 60 to 75 with lung cancer.

This clone has just one count. V gene TRBV28 combines with J gene TRBJ2-7, with D unresolved. V lost 5 bases and J 2 bases, leaving 13 bases between the germline ends. Germline loops: CDR1 MDHEN, CDR2 SYDVKM. The CDR3 has 14 residues. CDR3 region: CASSIEGPTYEQYF. The CDR3 DNA is TGTGCCAGCAGTATCGAAGGTCCCACCTACGAGCAGTACTTC.

The chain links TRBV7-6 to TRBJ2-3, with a possible D match to TRBD2 (6 bases). The CDR3 consists of 15 residues. Trimming left V 4 bases short and J 2 bases short, with 13 bases between. Germline V gene data show CDR1 as SGHVS and CDR2 as FNYEAQ. This CDR3 reads CASSSFGGNTDTQYF. The CDR3 coding sequence is TGTGCCAGCAGCTCCTTTGGGGGGAACACAGATACGCAGTATTTT.

This clone was picked up a small number of times. The chain links TRBV7-2 to TRBJ1-5; D may be TRBD1 (5 bases). The germline CDR1 and CDR2 sequences are SGHTA and FQGNSA. The CDR3 extends over 15 amino acids. V was pared by 2 bases and J by 7 bases, with 15 bases between. The CDR3 nucleotides are TGTGCCAGCAGCTTATATTCAGGGATCGGACAGCCCCAGCATTTT. Protein product: CASSLYSGIGQPQHF.

The rearrangement joins TRBV19 to TRBJ2-7, with D possibly being TRBD1 or TRBD2 (5 bases each). Trimming took 4 bases from V and 3 from J, leaving 19 bases between them. Germline V gives CDR1 LNHDA, CDR2 SQIVND (reference sequence). The CDR3 covers 16 residues. CDR3 bases: TGTGCCAGTAGTACCGCTCGAGGGGTATCCGGCTACGAGCAGTACTTC. This codes for CASSTARGVSGYEQYF.

The chain recombines TRBV2 with TRBJ1-2; D unclear. The CDR3 has 13 amino acids. Deletions cut 1 base from V and 4 bases from J, with 7 bases between. Per germline, CDR1 SNHLY and CDR2 FYNNEI. The CDR3: CASSEESGYGYTF. Written as DNA, the CDR3 is TGTGCCAGCAGTGAAGAGTCGGGCTATGGCTACACCTTC.

The J gene is TRBJ1-4, the V gene TRBV19; the D gene is possibly TRBD1 (6 bases). Germline assignment: CDR1 LNHDA and CDR2 SQIVND (reference sequence). This CDR3 spans 13 amino acids. The V end lost 7 bases, the J end lost 8 bases, and 14 bases lay between the germline ends. CDR3 nucleotide sequence: TGTGCCAGTATCCCCGTAGGGGGGGAAAAACTGTTTTTT. Its translation: CASIPVGGEKLFF.

V gene TRBV6-6 combines with J gene TRBJ2-6, with 14 nucleotides matching TRBD2. J lost 0 bases, V lost 7 bases, and 11 bases had no gene match. CDR3 size: 20 residues. The germline V gene encodes CDR1 MNHNY and CDR2 SVGAGI (reference sequence). This CDR3 reads CASIYPGLAGVLSGANVLTF. The CDR3 DNA follows: TGTGCCAGCATCTACCCGGGACTAGCGGGAGTCCTCTCTGGGGCCAACGTCCTGACTTTC.

This clone was observed a single time. The chain combines TRBV5-1 with TRBJ2-1; 8 bases align to TRBD2. V was clipped by 3 bases and J by 0 bases; unmatched bases: 2. Germline CDR1 SGHRS, CDR2 YFSETQ. The CDR3 contains 15 residues. The CDR3 bases are TGCGCCAGCAGCTCGGGAGGGGGCTCCTACAATGAGCAGTTCTTC. Residues: CASSSGGGSYNEQFF.

The chain uses TRBV7-3 and TRBJ2-3; D remains ambiguous. This CDR3 contains 16 residues. The germline V and J ends were trimmed by 2 bases and 4 bases, with 16 bases remaining between them. Germline V gene lookup returns CDR1 SGHTA and CDR2 FQGTGA. CDR3 sequence reads: CASSLGLRTSSDTQYF. CDR3 sequence (DNA): TGTGCCAGCAGCTTAGGTTTGCGGACCTCCTCAGATACGCAGTATTTT. Combining the CDR3 with reference TRBV7-3 and TRBJ2-3 gives the whole variable domain GAGVSQTPSNKVTEKGKYVELRCDPISGHTALYWYRQSLGQGPEFLIYFQGTGAADDSGLPNDRFFAVRPEGSVSTLKIQRTERGDSAVYLCASSLGLRTSSDTQYFGPGTRLTVL.

CDR3 nucleotides: TGTGCCAGTGTGAGGCAGAACACCGGGGAGCTGTTTTTT. Its protein is CASVRQNTGELFF. This sequence joins TRBV19 and TRBJ2-2; D not resolved. Germline V gene lookup returns CDR1 LNHDA and CDR2 SQIVND (reference sequence). The CDR3 length is 13 residues. V lost 8 bases to trimming and J lost 1 base, with 8 bases between them. Variable domain in full (rest from reference TRBV19 and TRBJ2-2): DGGITQSPKYLFRKEGQNVTLSCEQNLNHDAMYWYRQDPGQGLRLIYYSQIVNDFQKGDIAEGYSVSREKKESFPLTVTSAQKNPTAFYLCASVRQNTGELFFGEGSRLTVL.

This clone is a singleton in its sample. This rearrangement joins TRBV5-4 to TRBJ2-6; D is unclear. The CDR3 has 18 residues. Germline V gene sequence: CDR1 SGHNT, CDR2 YYREEE (reference sequence). Trimming removed 1 base from V and 0 bases from J, with 14 bases in between. The CDR3 DNA sequence: TGTGCCAGCAGCTTGAGTGGATTACCCCTCTCTGGGGCCAACGTCCTGACTTTC. This gives the protein CASSLSGLPLSGANVLTF.

This clone has just one count. The V and J genes are TRBV5-1 and TRBJ1-1; unclear D gene. The V end was cut by 1 base, the J end by 4 bases, with 8 bases between. The CDR3 totals 13 residues. Germline V gene lookup returns CDR1 SGHRS and CDR2 YFSETQ. CDR3 DNA sequence: TGCGCCAGCAGCTTGATTGTAGGCACTGAAGCTTTCTTT. Its protein product is CASSLIVGTEAFF. The complete variable domain, with remaining parts taken from reference TRBV5-1 and TRBJ1-1, reads KAGVTQTPRYLIKTRGQQVTLSCSPISGHRSVSWYQQTPGQGLQFLFEYFSETQRNKGNFPGRFSGRQFSNSRSEMNVSTLELGDSALYLCASSLIVGTEAFFGQGTRLTVV.

The V call is TRBV7-9, the J call TRBJ2-2, with a possible D match to TRBD2 (6 bases). The germline V gene encodes CDR1 SEHNR and CDR2 FQNEAQ (reference sequence). CDR3 length equals 17 residues. Trimming took off 4 bases at V and 1 base at J, with 16 bases between the two ends. This CDR3 reads CASSSPGGLRNTGELFF. CDR3 nucleotides: TGTGCCAGCAGCTCCCCCGGGGGATTACGGAACACCGGGGAGCTGTTTTTT. The full variable domain, rest sourced from reference TRBV7-9 and TRBJ2-2, is DTGVSQNPRHKITKRGQNVTFRCDPISEHNRLYWYRQTLGQGPEFLTYFQNEAQLEKSRLLSDRFSAERPKGSFSTLEIQRTEQGDSAMYLCASSSPGGLRNTGELFFGEGSRLTVL.

The chain is built from TRBV10-1 and TRBJ2-7; TRBD2 agrees at 8 bases. V shed 3 bases and J 3 bases; nucleotides not matched to a gene: 10. Per germline, CDR1 WNHNN and CDR2 SYGVQD (reference sequence). The CDR3 extends over 16 amino acids. The CDR3 DNA is TGCGCCAGCAGTGAAACTGGCGGGAGGCATCTCTACGAGCAGTACTTC. Translating gives CASSETGGRHLYEQYF.

This chain links TRBV18 with TRBJ2-7; D remains ambiguous. V was cut by 3 bases and J by 0 bases, with 9 bases left in between. CDR1 is KGHSH, CDR2 LQKENI, per germline. This CDR3 is built from 14 residues. The CDR3 nucleotides read TGTGCCAGCTCACCTCTGGGTACCTCCTACGAGCAGTACTTC. Encoded protein: CASSPLGTSYEQYF.

The rearrangement joins TRBV15 to TRBJ2-7, with 8 bases fitting TRBD2. This CDR3 is built from 15 residues. With 0 bases clipped from V and 3 bases from J, the junction kept 4 bases outside the gene matches. Per germline, CDR1 LNHNV and CDR2 YYDKDF (reference sequence). The CDR3 DNA sequence: TGTGCCACCAGCAGAGATCGCCGGGAGGGCTACGAGCAGTACTTC. It is translated as CATSRDRREGYEQYF.

This clone was detected a few times. The V and J genes are TRBV3-1 (or the pseudogene TRBV3-2) and TRBJ1-2, with D uncertain. V was cut by 0 bases and J by 5 bases, with 13 bases left in between. The CDR3 spans 15 residues. Per germline, CDR1 LGHDT and CDR2 YNNKEL (reference sequence). The DNA of the CDR3 is TGTGCCAGCAGCCAAGATACCCAGATAGGGTATGGCTACACCTTC. It yields the protein CASSQDTQIGYGYTF.

V gene TRBV29-1 combines with J gene TRBJ1-6; D gene unclear. Germline CDR1 and CDR2: SQVTM and ANQGSEA. V was cut by 8 bases and J by 4 bases, with 12 bases left in between. The CDR3 extends over 13 amino acids. In DNA form, the CDR3 reads TGCAGCCCCGCCCGGACGTATAATTCACCCCTCCACTTT. As protein: CSPARTYNSPLHF.

This chain links TRBV10-3 with TRBJ2-7; D is perhaps TRBD1 (5 bases). In germline, CDR1 is ENHRY, CDR2 SYGVKD. The CDR3 is made up of 15 amino acids. Trimming shortened V by 3 bases and J by 0 bases, and 12 bases separated the two germline ends. For the CDR3, the DNA is TGTGCCATCAGTGAAAACGACAGCAGCTCCTACGAGCAGTACTTC. Its protein is CAISENDSSSYEQYF.

The gene calls are TRBV5-1 and TRBJ2-3; tentatively, D is TRBD2 (5 bases). Trimming left V 6 bases short and J 2 bases short, with 10 bases between. The germline CDR1 and CDR2 sequences are SGHRS and YFSETQ. The CDR3 consists of 13 residues. CDR3 in DNA: TGCGCCAGCAAGAGGGAGATCACAGATACGCAGTATTTT. Translation gives CASKREITDTQYF.

For the CDR3, the DNA is TGTGCCAGCAGTGAAGGCCCCCACCTCTCCTACGAGCAGTACTTC. Translating gives CASSEGPHLSYEQYF. V and J are TRBV6-1 and TRBJ2-7; D is unclear. Germline loops: CDR1 MNHNS, CDR2 SASEGT. The CDR3 has 15 amino acids. V was clipped by 1 base and J by 0 bases, with 10 bases between them.

The rearrangement uses TRBV3-1 (or the pseudogene TRBV3-2) and TRBJ1-4; D gene ambiguous. Germline V gene data show CDR1 as LGHDT and CDR2 as YNNKEL (reference sequence). The CDR3 has 12 amino acids. V dropped 1 base and J dropped 8 bases, with 5 bases sitting between them. The CDR3 DNA sequence: TGTGCCAGCAGCCAAGTGTCCGAAAAACTGTTTTTT. This encodes CASSQVSEKLFF.

V and J are TRBV6-5 and TRBJ1-2; D is unresolved. V was trimmed by 5 bases and J by 5 bases, leaving 15 bases between them. Germline V gene lookup returns CDR1 MNHEY and CDR2 SVGAGI. This CDR3 has 14 residues. CDR3 DNA sequence: TGTGCCAGCAGTACTATATTGCAGTTTTATGGCTACACCTTC. Protein: CASSTILQFYGYTF.

This chain connects TRBV2 to TRBJ1-4; 9 positions agree with TRBD1. Per germline, CDR1 SNHLY and CDR2 FYNNEI. V was clipped by 6 bases and J by 7 bases; unmatched bases: 6. This CDR3 is 14 amino acids long. The CDR3 coding sequence is TGTGCCAGCAGAGAACAGGGGGCTGGTGAAAAACTGTTTTTT. It is translated as CASREQGAGEKLFF. Full variable domain (rest looked up from reference TRBV2 and TRBJ1-4): EPEVTQTPSHQVTQMGQEVILRCVPISNHLYFYWYRQILGQKVEFLVSFYNNEISEKSEIFDDQFSVERPDGSNFTLKIRSTKLEDSAMYFCASREQGAGEKLFFGSGTQLSVL.

V and J are TRBV19 and TRBJ2-3; possible D gene TRBD2, 5 bases. Germline V lookup: CDR1 LNHDA, CDR2 SQIVND (reference sequence). This CDR3 has 15 amino acids. Deletions cut 5 bases from V and 6 bases from J, with 18 bases between. DNA of the CDR3: TGTGCCAGTAGTGTAAGGACTGGACCTGGGGATACGCAGTATTTT. This codes for CASSVRTGPGDTQYF.

The chain combines TRBV12-3 or TRBV12-4 with TRBJ1-1; maybe TRBD1 (6 bases). V was pared by 6 bases and J by 0 bases, with 8 bases between. The CDR3 has 13 residues. CDR3 coding DNA: TGTGCCAGCAGCGGACAGCTGAACACTGAAGCTTTCTTT. Protein: CASSGQLNTEAFF.

This clone has just one count. This chain connects TRBV14 to TRBJ1-5; D is unresolved. In germline, CDR1 is SGHDN, CDR2 FVKESK. The V gene lost 2 bases and the J gene lost 7 bases, with 6 bases spanning the gap. The CDR3 has 12 amino acids. The CDR3 region has the DNA TGTGCCAGCAGCCAAATGGAGCAGCCCCAGCATTTT. This gives the protein CASSQMEQPQHF.